The present T cell receptor beta chain was sequenced within a study of cytomegalovirus exposure and HLA in healthy donors. The PCR made use of 60 Vbeta and 13 Jbeta primers. Assay: immunoSEQ multiplex PCR; the TCRdb copy retains only in-frame clones and omits some. The sample has 75,000 to 100,000 clones; approximately 79% are singletons. The material sequenced was PBMCs. The TCR originated in a male donor in good health and CMV-seronegative.

This chain's CDR3 is CASTLVRERPDTQYF. CDR3 nucleotide sequence: TGTGCCAGCACTCTCGTTAGGGAGAGGCCAGATACGCAGTATTTT. The J gene is TRBJ2-3, the V gene TRBV28; maybe TRBD2 (5 bases). CDR3 size: 15 residues. The ends were cut back, 7 bases at V and 4 bases at J, with 18 bases in the middle. Per the germline V gene, CDR1 is MDHEN and CDR2 is SYDVKM.